This T cell receptor (beta chain) is drawn from a study of cytomegalovirus exposure and HLA in healthy donors. At the level of the study: The 120 or so validation repertoires were produced on the same platform as the roughly 700 repertoires of the first cohort. This was reported in a later analysis.

This table comes from immunoSEQ multiplex PCR, and its TCRdb copy is limited to in-frame clones, with some not included. The table has about 120,000 clones, 80% to 90% seen once; the top ten hold approximately 1.1%. From germline, CDR1 is MNHEY and CDR2 SMNVEV (reference sequence). V lost 7 bases and J lost 7, with 16 bases in between. This CDR3 is built from 14 residues. Separate from the roughly 700-subject first cohort was the approximately 120-subject validation cohort, to which the donors belonged. Study-level results: Most TCR sequences showed up rarely, but some public TCRs showed up in many donors. Altogether, 150 or so TCR beta chains were recorded as cytomegalovirus-associated.

With regard to this clone: The antigen remains undetermined.

The source of this sequence is a woman between 18 and 29 years old in good health and CMV-seronegative. The chain recombines TRBV27 with TRBJ2-2, with D possibly TRBD2 on 6 matching bases. The material sequenced was PBMCs. CDR3: CASTSRRAYGELFF. The CDR3 coding sequence is TGTGCCAGCACCTCTCGGAGGGCTTACGGGGAGCTGTTTTTT.